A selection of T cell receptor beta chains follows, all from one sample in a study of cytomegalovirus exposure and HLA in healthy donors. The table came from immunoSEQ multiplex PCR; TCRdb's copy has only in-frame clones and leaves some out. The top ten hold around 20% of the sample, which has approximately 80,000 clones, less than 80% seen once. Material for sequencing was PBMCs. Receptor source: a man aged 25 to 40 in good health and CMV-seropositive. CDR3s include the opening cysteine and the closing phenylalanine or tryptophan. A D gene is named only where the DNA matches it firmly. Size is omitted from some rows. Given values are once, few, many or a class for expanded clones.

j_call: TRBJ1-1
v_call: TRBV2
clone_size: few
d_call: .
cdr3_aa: CASSERGVYTEAFF
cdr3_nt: TGTGCCAGCAGTGAACGGGGGGTATACACTGAAGCTTTCTTT

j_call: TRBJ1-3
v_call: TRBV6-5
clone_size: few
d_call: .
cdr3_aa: CASSYGAGSRGNTIYF
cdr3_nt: TGTGCCAGCAGTTACGGGGCAGGGTCGCGGGGAAACACCATATATTTT

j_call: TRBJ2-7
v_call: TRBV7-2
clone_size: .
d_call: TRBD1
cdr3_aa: CASSLSTGAREQYF
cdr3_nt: TGTGCCAGCAGCTTAAGCACAGGGGCAAGGGAGCAGTACTTC

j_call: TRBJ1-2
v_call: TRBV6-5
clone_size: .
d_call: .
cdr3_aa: CASRRSRSNYGYTF
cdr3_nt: TGTGCCAGCAGAAGAAGTCGGTCTAACTATGGCTACACCTTC

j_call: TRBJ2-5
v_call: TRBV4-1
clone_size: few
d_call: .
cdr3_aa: CASSQERRGETQYF
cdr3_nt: TGCGCCAGCAGTCAAGAAAGGAGAGGAGAGACCCAGTACTTC

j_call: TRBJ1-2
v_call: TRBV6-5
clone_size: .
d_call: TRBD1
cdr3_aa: CASSYRQGDYGYTF
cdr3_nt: TGTGCCAGCAGTTACAGGCAGGGGGACTATGGCTACACCTTC

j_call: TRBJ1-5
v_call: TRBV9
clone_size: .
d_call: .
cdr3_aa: CASSVGVGIQPQHF
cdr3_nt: TGTGCCAGCAGCGTAGGAGTCGGGATTCAGCCCCAGCATTTT

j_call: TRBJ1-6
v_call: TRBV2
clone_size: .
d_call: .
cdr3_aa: CASSARLLSSYNSPLHF
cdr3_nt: TGTGCCAGCAGTGCCAGGCTACTTAGCTCCTATAATTCACCCCTCCACTTT

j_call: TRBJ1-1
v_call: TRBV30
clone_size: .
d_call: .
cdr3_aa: CAVERNTEAFF
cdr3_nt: TGTGCCGTAGAAAGGAACACTGAAGCTTTCTTT

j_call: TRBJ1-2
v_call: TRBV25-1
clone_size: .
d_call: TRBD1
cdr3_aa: CASRTGVYGYTF
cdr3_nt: TGTGCCAGCAGGACAGGGGTCTATGGCTACACCTTC

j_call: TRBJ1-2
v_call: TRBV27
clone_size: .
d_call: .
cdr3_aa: CASSLSAGVYGYTF
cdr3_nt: TGTGCCAGCAGTTTATCGGCAGGGGTCTATGGCTACACCTTC

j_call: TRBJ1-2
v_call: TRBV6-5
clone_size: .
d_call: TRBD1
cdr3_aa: CASSRTGGKGGYTF
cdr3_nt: TGTGCCAGCAGTAGGACAGGGGGCAAAGGTGGCTACACCTTC

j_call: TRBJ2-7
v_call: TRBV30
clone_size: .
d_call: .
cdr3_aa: CAWSQPGEQYF
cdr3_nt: TGTGCCTGGAGTCAACCGGGCGAGCAGTACTTC

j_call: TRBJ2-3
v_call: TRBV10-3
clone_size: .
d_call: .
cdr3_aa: CAIGQGTDTQYF
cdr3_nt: TGTGCCATCGGGCAGGGAACAGATACGCAGTATTTT

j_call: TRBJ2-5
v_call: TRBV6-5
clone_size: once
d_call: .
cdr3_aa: CASSYSDPRQETQYF
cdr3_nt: TGTGCCAGCAGTTACTCCGACCCCAGGCAAGAGACCCAGTACTTC

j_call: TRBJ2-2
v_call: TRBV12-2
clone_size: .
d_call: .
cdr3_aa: CASRLVLGGEGIAMLTNTGELFF
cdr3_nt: TGTGCAAGTCGCTTAGTTCTTGGGGGGGAGGGTATCGCGATGTTGACGAACACCGGGGAGCTGTTTTTT

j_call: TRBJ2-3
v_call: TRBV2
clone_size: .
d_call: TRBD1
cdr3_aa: CASSTQGSLADTQYF
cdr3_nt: TGTGCCAGCAGTACACAGGGGAGTTTGGCAGATACGCAGTATTTT

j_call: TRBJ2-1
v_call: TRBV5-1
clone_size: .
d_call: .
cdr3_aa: CASSSWAQDQNEQFF
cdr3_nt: TGCGCCAGCAGCTCTTGGGCCCAGGATCAAAATGAGCAGTTCTTC

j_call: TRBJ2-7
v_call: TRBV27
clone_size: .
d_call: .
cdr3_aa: CASRWGGEQYF
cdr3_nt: TGTGCCAGCAGATGGGGCGGCGAGCAGTACTTC

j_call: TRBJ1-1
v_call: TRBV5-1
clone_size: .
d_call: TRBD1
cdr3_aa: CASSLYNRGSGTEAFF
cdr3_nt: TGCGCCAGCAGCTTGTACAACAGGGGTTCGGGCACTGAAGCTTTCTTT

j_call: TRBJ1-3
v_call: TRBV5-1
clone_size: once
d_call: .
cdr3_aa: CASSLAAGGAGNTIYF
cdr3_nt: TGCGCCAGCAGCTTGGCGGCGGGTGGTGCTGGAAACACCATATATTTT

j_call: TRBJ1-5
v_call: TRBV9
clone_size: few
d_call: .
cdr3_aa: CASSVGTDNQPQHF
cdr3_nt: TGTGCCAGCAGCGTAGGAACAGACAATCAGCCCCAGCATTTT

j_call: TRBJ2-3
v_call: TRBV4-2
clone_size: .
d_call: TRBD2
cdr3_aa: CASSQGLAGVDTQYF
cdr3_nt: TGTGCCAGCAGCCAAGGCCTAGCGGGAGTAGATACGCAGTATTTT

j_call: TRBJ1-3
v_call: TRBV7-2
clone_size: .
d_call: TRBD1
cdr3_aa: CASSLASSGTGGNTIYF
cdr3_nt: TGTGCCAGCAGCTTAGCGTCCTCCGGGACAGGTGGAAACACCATATATTTT

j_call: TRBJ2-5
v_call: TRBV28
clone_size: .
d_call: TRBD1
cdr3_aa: CASSFFGTGGEETQYF
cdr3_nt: TGTGCCAGCAGTTTCTTCGGGACAGGGGGCGAAGAGACCCAGTACTTC

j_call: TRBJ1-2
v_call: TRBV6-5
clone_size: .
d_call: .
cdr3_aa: CASSYTVGNYGYPF
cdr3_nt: TGTGCCAGCAGTTACACGGTGGGTAACTATGGCTACCCCTTC

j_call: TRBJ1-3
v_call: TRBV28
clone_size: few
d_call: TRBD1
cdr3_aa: CASSSGQGVLWAIYF
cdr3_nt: TGTGCCAGCAGTTCGGGACAGGGGGTACTTTGGGCCATATATTTT

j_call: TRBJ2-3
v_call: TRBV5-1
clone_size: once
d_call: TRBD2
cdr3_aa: CASSSYLAGGGTDTQYF
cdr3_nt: TGCGCCAGCAGCTCATACCTAGCGGGGGGTGGTACAGATACGCAGTATTTT

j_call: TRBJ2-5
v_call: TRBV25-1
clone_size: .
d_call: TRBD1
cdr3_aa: CASSVYRDRGGTQYF
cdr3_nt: TGTGCCAGCAGTGTATACCGGGACAGGGGAGGGACCCAGTACTTC